The next 24 T cell receptor beta chains were all read from a single sample in a study of shared clonotypes between healthy human individuals. Only in-frame clones appear in the TCRdb table, and some are missing; sequencing was by immunoSEQ multiplex PCR. The profile shows roughly 410,000 clones, 96% of them singletons. Source material: memory CD8+ T cells sorted from blood. Regarding subset: CD45RO+ cells pooled with CCR7-negative TemRA cells. Receptors originate from a young man in good health.

CDR3 bases: TGTGCCAGCAGCTTGGCCCGGGACCACCTTTACGAGCAGTACTTC. Translated, it gives CASSLARDHLYEQYF. The V and J genes are TRBV5-5 and TRBJ2-7; either TRBD1 or TRBD2 may supply D (5 bases each). From germline, CDR1 is SGHKS and CDR2 YYEKEE (reference sequence). Trimming removed 0 bases from V and 4 bases from J, with 14 bases in between. The CDR3 has 15 amino acids.

This clone was recorded only once. This rearrangement joins TRBV6-5 to TRBJ2-1; D not resolved. From germline, CDR1 is MNHEY and CDR2 SVGAGI. This CDR3 comprises 15 residues. The V end was cut by 6 bases, the J end by 2 bases, with 14 bases between. This CDR3 reads CASRADSVAYNEQFF. DNA for the CDR3: TGTGCCAGCAGAGCCGACTCAGTCGCCTACAATGAGCAGTTCTTC.

J is TRBJ1-2 and V is TRBV18, with D possibly TRBD1 on 6 matching bases. CDR1 and CDR2 from the germline V gene are KGHSH and LQKENI. CDR3 length: 14 residues. The V gene lost 3 bases and the J gene lost 8 bases, with 16 bases spanning the gap. The CDR3 sequence: CASSPQEQGWGYTF. The CDR3 DNA is TGTGCCAGCTCACCGCAGGAACAGGGTTGGGGCTACACCTTC.

J is TRBJ2-3 and V is TRBV10-3; TRBD2 agrees at 8 bases. Germline assignment: CDR1 ENHRY and CDR2 SYGVKD. The ends lost 10 bases at V and 4 bases at J; junction bases unmatched: 7. This CDR3 has 13 residues. This chain's CDR3 is CATSAGEADTQYF. The CDR3 region has the DNA TGTGCCACCTCAGCGGGAGAGGCAGATACGCAGTATTTT.

The chain uses TRBV7-8 and TRBJ2-4; D is possibly TRBD1 or TRBD2 (5 bases each). Germline CDR1 and CDR2: SGHVS and FQNEAQ. The CDR3 is made up of 15 amino acids. The V end lost 0 bases, the J end lost 7 bases, and 13 bases lay between the germline ends. The DNA of the CDR3 is TGTGCCAGCAGCTTAGCGAGGGACCCATGGAACATTCAGTACTTC. Amino acid sequence: CASSLARDPWNIQYF.

This clone appeared a few times. The chain combines TRBV11-2 with TRBJ2-3; no definite D call. CDR3 length: 14 residues. Germline V gives CDR1 SGHAT, CDR2 FQNNGV. The germline V and J ends were trimmed by 5 bases and 6 bases, with 15 bases remaining between them. The CDR3 DNA is TGTGCCAGCAGCCTACTACCGATTCCGGATACGCAGTATTTT. Translating it yields CASSLLPIPDTQYF.

This chain connects TRBV19 to TRBJ2-4; weak D call: TRBD1 (6 bases). With 3 bases removed from V and 3 bases from J, the gap between germline ends came to 15 bases. This CDR3 is 16 amino acids long. CDR1 LNHDA and CDR2 SQIVND come from the germline V gene (reference sequence). The CDR3 DNA is TGTGCCAGTAGTATTAGGCCAGGGGTGGACAAAAACATTCAGTACTTC. This gives the protein CASSIRPGVDKNIQYF.

This chain links TRBV6-6 with TRBJ1-2; 7 bases match TRBD1. After removal of 4 bases from V and 8 bases from J, the junction contained 10 bases not matched to a gene. CDR1 and CDR2 from the germline V gene are MNHNY and SVGAGI (reference sequence). The CDR3 spans 14 residues. CDR3 coding DNA: TGTGCCAGCAGTTTACAACTGATAGGGGGCGGCTACACCTTC. Amino acid sequence: CASSLQLIGGGYTF.

The V and J genes are TRBV6-4 and TRBJ2-7; unclear D gene. CDR1 and CDR2 (germline): MRHNA, SNTAGT. The germline V and J ends were trimmed by 11 bases and 2 bases, with 13 bases remaining between them. The CDR3 covers 12 residues. CDR3 coding DNA: TGTGCCCCTCGGGTAGCCACCTACGAGCAGTACTTC. Translation gives CAPRVATYEQYF.

This rearrangement joins TRBV28 to TRBJ1-1; tentative D call: TRBD1 (6 bases). Germline V gene sequence: CDR1 MDHEN, CDR2 SYDVKM. V was clipped by 6 bases and J by 1 base, with 12 bases between them. The CDR3 has 14 residues. This chain's CDR3 is CASSRDRPNTEAFF. In DNA form, the CDR3 reads TGTGCCAGCAGCCGTGACAGGCCGAACACTGAAGCTTTCTTT.

This clone was seen a single time. The genes are TRBV6-4 and TRBJ2-1, with TRBD2 matching over 9 bases. J was trimmed by 15 bases and V by 7 bases; bases with no gene match: 16. This CDR3 spans 14 amino acids. Germline V gives CDR1 MRHNA, CDR2 SNTAGT. The DNA for the CDR3 is TGTGCCAGCACTTACTCACCCGGAGGGACTAGCCTGTTCTTC. It encodes CASTYSPGGTSLFF.

The chain joins TRBV7-8 to TRBJ1-1; no clear D gene. From germline, CDR1 is SGHVS and CDR2 FQNEAQ. CDR3 length: 14 amino acids. Trimming took 5 bases from V and 0 from J, leaving 10 bases between them. The CDR3 loop reads CASSPWIVNTEAFF. In DNA, the CDR3 is TGTGCCAGCAGCCCGTGGATAGTGAACACTGAAGCTTTCTTT.

The chain is built from TRBV6-1 and TRBJ2-5; D tentatively fits TRBD1 or TRBD2 (5 bases each). V lost 2 bases and J 2 bases, leaving 15 bases between the germline ends. This CDR3 spans 16 amino acids. The germline gives CDR1 MNHNS, CDR2 SASEGT. Here the CDR3 DNA reads TGTGCCAGCAGTGAAACCATTGAAGGGGAGCAAGAGACCCAGTACTTC. Protein sequence: CASSETIEGEQETQYF.

The V gene is TRBV7-6, the J gene TRBJ2-1; 7 positions match TRBD1. The CDR3 is made up of 16 amino acids. The germline CDR1 and CDR2 sequences are SGHVS and FNYEAQ. V lost 2 bases and J lost 6; bases outside the gene matches: 10. DNA for the CDR3: TGTGCCAGCAGCTTAAGCCCGGGACAGACTTCCAATGAGCAGTTCTTC. This sequence encodes CASSLSPGQTSNEQFF. Complete variable domain (other parts from reference TRBV7-6 and TRBJ2-1): GAGVSQSPRYKVTKRGQDVALRCDPISGHVSLYWYRQALGQGPEFLTYFNYEAQQDKSGLPNDRFSAERPEGSISTLTIQRTEQRDSAMYRCASSLSPGQTSNEQFFGPGTRLTVL.

The chain has TRBV30 and TRBJ2-7, with D perhaps TRBD1 or TRBD2 (6 bases each). Germline V gene lookup returns CDR1 GTSNPN and CDR2 SVGIG (reference sequence). This CDR3 has 15 residues. Trimming shortened V by 1 base and J by 4 bases, and 17 bases separated the two germline ends. The CDR3 loop is CAWSGAGGRGYEQYF. In DNA, the CDR3 is TGTGCCTGGAGTGGAGCTGGGGGGCGCGGGTACGAGCAGTACTTC. Drawing the rest from reference TRBV30 and TRBJ2-7, the complete variable domain is SQTIHQWPATLVQPVGSPLSLECTVEGTSNPNLYWYRQAAGRGLQLLFYSVGIGQISSEVPQNLSASRPQDRQFILSSKKLLLSDSGFYLCAWSGAGGRGYEQYFGPGTRLTVT.

The chain uses TRBV6-6 and TRBJ2-7, with D unclear. The CDR3 contains 13 residues. The V gene's germline CDR1 is MNHNY and CDR2 SVGAGI (reference sequence). V lost 2 bases and J lost 2, with 7 bases in between. CDR3 in amino acids: CASSYGVTYEQYF. CDR3 coding DNA: TGTGCCAGCAGTTACGGCGTCACCTACGAGCAGTACTTC.

This chain uses TRBV28 with TRBJ2-3; 9 nucleotides match TRBD2. CDR3 length: 16 residues. Trimming cost V 6 bases and J 3 bases; bases outside gene matches: 10. Germline CDR1 reads MDHEN; CDR2 reads SYDVKM. In nucleotides, the CDR3 is TGTGCCAGCAGAAGCACGGGACTAGCCAAGACAGATACGCAGTATTTT. It yields the protein CASRSTGLAKTDTQYF. Complete variable domain (other parts from reference TRBV28 and TRBJ2-3): DVKVTQSSRYLVKRTGEKVFLECVQDMDHENMFWYRQDPGLGLRLIYFSYDVKMKEKGDIPEGYSVSREKKERFSLILESASTNQTSMYLCASRSTGLAKTDTQYFGPGTRLTVL.

V and J are TRBV18 and TRBJ1-2; a possible D gene is TRBD1 (5 bases). This CDR3 is 13 amino acids long. V was pared by 6 bases and J by 1 base, with 9 bases between. Germline CDR1 and CDR2: KGHSH and LQKENI. The CDR3 region has the DNA TGTGCCAGCTCGTCGACAGATAACTATGGCTACACCTTC. This gives the protein CASSSTDNYGYTF. Complete variable domain (other parts from reference TRBV18 and TRBJ1-2): NAGVMQNPRHLVRRRGQEARLRCSPMKGHSHVYWYRQLPEEGLKFMVYLQKENIIDESGMPKERFSAEFPKEGPSILRIQQVVRGDSAAYFCASSSTDNYGYTFGSGTRLTVV.

V and J are TRBV4-2 and TRBJ2-3; the match to TRBD1 covers 8 bases. The CDR3 sequence is 16 residues long. Germline CDR1 LGHNA, CDR2 YNFKEQ. J lost 3 bases, V lost 0 bases, and 5 bases had no gene match. Written as DNA, the CDR3 is TGTGCCAGCAGCCAAGATTACAGGGGGAGGACAGATACGCAGTATTTT. As protein: CASSQDYRGRTDTQYF.

Only a few counts were recorded for this clone. This chain uses TRBV30 with TRBJ1-3; D gene uncertain. This CDR3 has 14 amino acids. Deletions cut 0 bases from V and 0 bases from J, with 6 bases between. Germline values: CDR1 GTSNPN, CDR2 SVGIG (reference sequence). DNA of the CDR3: TGTGCCTGGAGTGTGGTGTTCTCTGGAAACACCATATATTTT. As protein: CAWSVVFSGNTIYF. Supplemented by reference TRBV30 and TRBJ1-3, the full variable domain reads SQTIHQWPATLVQPVGSPLSLECTVEGTSNPNLYWYRQAAGRGLQLLFYSVGIGQISSEVPQNLSASRPQDRQFILSSKKLLLSDSGFYLCAWSVVFSGNTIYFGEGSWLTVV.

The genes are TRBV30 and TRBJ2-1; a possible D gene is TRBD1 (5 bases). The CDR3 has 14 amino acids. Germline V CDR1 and CDR2: GTSNPN, SVGIG (reference sequence). V was trimmed by 1 base and J by 7 bases, leaving 14 bases between them. The CDR3, as DNA: TGTGCCTGGAGTGGGATATCAGGGTCTAATGAGCAGTTCTTC. Translation: CAWSGISGSNEQFF.

The chain has TRBV28 and TRBJ2-3; unclear D gene. CDR1 and CDR2 (germline): MDHEN, SYDVKM. V lost 1 base, J lost 0 bases, and 5 bases lay in between. This CDR3 is built from 14 residues. This CDR3 reads CASSLLASTDTQYF. The CDR3 DNA follows: TGTGCCAGCAGTTTATTGGCTAGCACAGATACGCAGTATTTT.

This clone was seen just once. This chain joins TRBV5-1 and TRBJ2-6; unclear D gene. Germline V gene lookup returns CDR1 SGHRS and CDR2 YFSETQ. V lost 0 bases to trimming and J lost 5 bases, with 3 bases between them. CDR3 length: 13 residues. CDR3 protein: CASSLERANVLTF. The CDR3 DNA is TGCGCCAGCAGCTTGGAGAGGGCCAACGTCCTGACTTTC.

The chain couples TRBV7-2 to TRBJ2-1; D is perhaps TRBD2 (5 bases). This CDR3 region has 15 residues. Looked up from germline, CDR1 is SGHTA and CDR2 is FQGNSA. V lost 1 base and J lost 4, with 11 bases in between. The CDR3 is CASSLEGASYNEQFF. The CDR3 DNA is TGTGCCAGCAGCTTAGAGGGAGCGTCTTACAATGAGCAGTTCTTC.